The 14 T cell receptor beta chains reported below all come from one sample, sequenced in a study of blood T cell repertoires in COVID-19. Repertoires were generated with immunoSEQ multiplex PCR, while TCRdb's copy carries only in-frame clones and drops some. Here the sample spans approximately 47,000 clones, 86% being singletons. Sequenced: peripheral blood. These receptors came from an elderly woman with COVID-19, enrolled during active disease.

The chain couples TRBV5-1 to TRBJ1-6; 7 nucleotides agree with TRBD1. From germline, CDR1 is SGHRS and CDR2 YFSETQ. V was pared by 6 bases and J by 9 bases, with 9 bases of the junction left unmatched. This CDR3 comprises 14 residues. The chain's CDR3 is CASKGGQYTSPLHF. CDR3 nucleotides: TGCGCCAGCAAAGGGGGACAGTACACTTCACCCCTCCACTTT.

This sequence joins TRBV5-1 and TRBJ1-2; 9 bases line up with TRBD1. Trimming cost V 3 bases and J 4 bases; bases outside gene matches: 4. This CDR3 has 14 residues. Per germline, CDR1 SGHRS and CDR2 YFSETQ. As DNA, the CDR3 is TGCGCCAGCAGCTCGGACAGGGGAGTCTATGGCTACACCTTC. Protein: CASSSDRGVYGYTF.

The chain couples TRBV7-2 to TRBJ2-1; D remains ambiguous. The CDR3 totals 14 residues. Germline V CDR1 and CDR2: SGHTA, FQGNSA. V lost 1 base and J 9 bases, leaving 13 bases between the germline ends. The CDR3 sequence is CASSLVRIASEQFF. CDR3 sequence (DNA): TGTGCCAGCAGCTTAGTTCGAATAGCTAGTGAGCAGTTCTTC.

CDR3 sequence (DNA): TGTGCCACTAGCGGGAGGGCCCCGCCCTACGAGCAGTACTTC. It translates to CATSGRAPPYEQYF. The rearrangement joins TRBV19 to TRBJ2-7; 12 bases are a match to TRBD2. CDR1 and CDR2 from the germline V gene are LNHDA and SQIVND (reference sequence). J lost 2 bases, V lost 10 bases, and 6 bases had no gene match. The CDR3 spans 14 residues.

V is TRBV3-1 (or the pseudogene TRBV3-2) and J is TRBJ2-3; possible D gene TRBD1, 6 bases. Germline V gives CDR1 LGHDT, CDR2 YNNKEL (reference sequence). V was shortened by 0 bases and J by 2 bases, with 12 bases between the two germline ends. This CDR3 is 16 amino acids long. CDR3 in amino acids: CASSQDVGAPTDTQYF. As DNA, the CDR3 is TGTGCCAGCAGCCAAGATGTGGGGGCGCCCACAGATACGCAGTATTTT.

This chain uses TRBV13 with TRBJ2-7; tentatively, D is TRBD2 (6 bases). V was pared by 5 bases and J by 5 bases, with 19 bases between. Germline loops: CDR1 PRHDT, CDR2 FYEKMQ (reference sequence). The CDR3 extends over 15 amino acids. The CDR3 sequence is CASSAAGLRVNEQYF. DNA of the CDR3: TGTGCCAGCAGCGCCGCGGGGCTCCGCGTGAACGAGCAGTACTTC. The full variable domain, with the rest looked up from reference TRBV13 and TRBJ2-7, is AAGVIQSPRHLIKEKRETATLKCYPIPRHDTVYWYQQGPGQDPQFLISFYEKMQSDKGSIPDRFSAQQFSDYHSELNMSSLELGDSALYFCASSAAGLRVNEQYFGPGTRLTVT.

This sequence joins TRBV6-5 and TRBJ1-1, with 11 bases that match TRBD1. This CDR3 has 13 amino acids. Germline V CDR1 and CDR2: MNHEY, SVGAGI. The V segment lost 6 bases and the J segment 11 bases; nucleotides outside the gene matches: 8. The CDR3 DNA reads as TGTGCCAGCAGATTGGACAGGGGGCGCGGGGCTTTCTTT. This encodes CASRLDRGRGAFF.

The chain uses TRBV5-1 and TRBJ1-3; D unclear. This CDR3 spans 14 amino acids. Trimming shortened V by 0 bases and J by 3 bases, and 7 bases separated the two germline ends. Germline V gene sequence: CDR1 SGHRS, CDR2 YFSETQ. The CDR3 region is CASSLVGFGNTIYF. The CDR3 DNA reads as TGCGCCAGCAGCTTGGTCGGTTTTGGAAACACCATATATTTT.

CDR3 amino acids: CASSSSGGLMNTEAFF. Here the CDR3 DNA reads TGTGCCAGCAGCTCGTCGGGGGGTCTCATGAACACTGAAGCTTTCTTT. The V call is TRBV7-2, the J call TRBJ1-1, with a tentative D call TRBD1 (5 bases). Germline CDR1 SGHTA, CDR2 FQGNSA. V lost 4 bases and J 0 bases, leaving 15 bases between the germline ends. The CDR3 loop spans 16 amino acids.

CDR3 nucleotides: TGTGCCAGCAGTCCTATGATACTAGCGGGAGCGTCCTACGAGCAGTACTTC. Residues: CASSPMILAGASYEQYF. The chain joins TRBV27 to TRBJ2-7, with 11 nucleotides matching TRBD2. J lost 1 base, V lost 5 bases, and 10 bases had no gene match. Germline V CDR1 and CDR2: MNHEY, SMNVEV (reference sequence). The CDR3 spans 17 residues.

This chain links TRBV2 with TRBJ1-1; D is unresolved. The V end lost 5 bases, the J end lost 4 bases, and 11 bases lay between the germline ends. CDR3 size: 13 residues. Germline V gene lookup returns CDR1 SNHLY and CDR2 FYNNEI. CDR3 coding DNA: TGTGCCAGCAGTCCCAATGAGGTCACTGAAGCTTTCTTT. The encoded protein is CASSPNEVTEAFF.

V is TRBV30 and J is TRBJ2-2; the D is unclear. V was trimmed by 3 bases and J by 3 bases, leaving 8 bases between them. Germline V gene sequence: CDR1 GTSNPN, CDR2 SVGIG (reference sequence). The CDR3 loop spans 13 amino acids. The CDR3 loop is CAWSRSYTGELFF. DNA for the CDR3: TGTGCCTGGAGCCGGTCCTACACCGGGGAGCTGTTTTTT.

V usage is TRBV11-3 and J usage is TRBJ1-1; the D gene is possibly TRBD1 (6 bases). The CDR3 is 13 amino acids. Germline V gives CDR1 SGHNT, CDR2 YENEEA. The V end was cut by 8 bases, the J end by 3 bases, with 13 bases between. The CDR3 loop reads CASSRGGHTEAFF. DNA of the CDR3: TGTGCCAGCTCCCGGGGGGGGCACACTGAAGCTTTCTTT.

The genes are TRBV9 and TRBJ2-7, with 10 bases that match TRBD1. The junction had 3 bases not matched to a gene; V was cut back by 4 bases and J by 2 bases. This CDR3 has 14 residues. Germline V gene lookup returns CDR1 SGDLS and CDR2 YYNGEE. CDR3 DNA: TGTGCCAGCAGCCAAGGACAGGGGGCCTACGAGCAGTACTTC. Protein: CASSQGQGAYEQYF.